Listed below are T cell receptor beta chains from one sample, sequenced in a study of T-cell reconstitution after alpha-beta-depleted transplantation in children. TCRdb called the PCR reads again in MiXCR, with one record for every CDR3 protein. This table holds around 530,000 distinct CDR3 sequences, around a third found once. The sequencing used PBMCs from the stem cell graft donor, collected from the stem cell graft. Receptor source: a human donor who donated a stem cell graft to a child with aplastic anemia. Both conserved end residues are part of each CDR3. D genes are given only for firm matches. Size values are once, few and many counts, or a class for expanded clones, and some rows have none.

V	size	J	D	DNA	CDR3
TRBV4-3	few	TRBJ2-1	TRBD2	TGCGCCAGCAGCCAAGATCGGGGAAGCGGGAGGGCCTTGTATGAGCAGTTCTTC	CASSQDRGSGRALYEQFF
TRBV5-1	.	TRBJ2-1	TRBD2	TGCGCCAGCAGCTACGGGACTAGCAAGAATGAGCAGTTCTTC	CASSYGTSKNEQFF
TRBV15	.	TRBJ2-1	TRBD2	TGTGCCACCGCGGCCCTCGGGACTACTTACAATGAGCAGTTCTTC	CATAALGTTYNEQFF
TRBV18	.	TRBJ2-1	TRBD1	TGTGCCAGCTCACCACCATCTTTACAGGGGCGGTACAATGAGCAGTTCTTC	CASSPPSLQGRYNEQFF
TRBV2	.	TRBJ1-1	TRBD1	TGTGCCAGCAGGGGGGACAGGGGCACTGAAGCTTTCTTT	CASRGDRGTEAFF
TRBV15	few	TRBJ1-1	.	TGTGCCACCAGCAGAGGGGTAACTAGCACTGAAGCTTTCTTT	CATSRGVTSTEAFF
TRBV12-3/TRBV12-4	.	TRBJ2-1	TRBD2	TGTGCCAGCAGTTTGACGCCGGGACTAGCGGAGTCCTACAATGAGCAGTTCTTC	CASSLTPGLAESYNEQFF
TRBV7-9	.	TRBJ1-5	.	TGTGCCAGCAGCTCTACGGGGGGACAGCCCCAGCATTTT	CASSSTGGQPQHF
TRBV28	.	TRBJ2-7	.	TGTGCCAGCAGTCCCCGACCAGCGGTGCAGTACTTC	CASSPRPAVQYF
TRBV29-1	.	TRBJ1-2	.	TGCAGCGTTGAACCTCGGGGGGCTGCTAACTATGGCTACACCTTC	CSVEPRGAANYGYTF
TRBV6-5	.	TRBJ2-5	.	TGTGCCAGCAGGGGACGGGAAGAGACCCAGTACTTC	CASRGREETQYF
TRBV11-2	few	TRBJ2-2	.	TGTGCCAGCAGCTCCACCAGAGGACTGGGCGCGAACACCGGGGAGCTGTTTTTT	CASSSTRGLGANTGELFF
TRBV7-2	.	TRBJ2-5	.	TGTGCCAGCAGCTCACTAGTCCAAGAGACCCAGTACTTC	CASSSLVQETQYF
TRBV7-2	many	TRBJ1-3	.	TGTGCCAGCAGCTTTGCGTTACTCGGAAACACCATATATTTT	CASSFALLGNTIYF
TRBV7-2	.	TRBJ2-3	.	TGTGCCAGCAGCTTGGAGGGAGGACCAGATACGCAGTATTTT	CASSLEGGPDTQYF
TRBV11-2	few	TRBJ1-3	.	TGTGCCAGCAGCTTAGTTGCCGGAGTCAACACCATATATTTT	CASSLVAGVNTIYF
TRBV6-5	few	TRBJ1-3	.	TGTGCCAGCAGTTACGGGTCCCAAAACTCTGGAAACACCATATATTTT	CASSYGSQNSGNTIYF
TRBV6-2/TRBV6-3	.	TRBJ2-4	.	TGTGCCAGCAGTTACCGACGCGGATGGGTAGCGGACTCCACGCTATTAGCCAAAAACATTCAGTACTTC	CASSYRRGWVADSTLLAKNIQYF
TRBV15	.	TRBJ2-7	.	TGTGCCACCAGCAGAGATCGAGCAGTTAGAGCCTACGAGCAGTACTTC	CATSRDRAVRAYEQYF
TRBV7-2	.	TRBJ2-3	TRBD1	TGTGCCAGCAGCTTCGACAGGGAAGGCACAGATACGCAGTATTTT	CASSFDREGTDTQYF
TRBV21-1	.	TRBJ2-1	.	TGTGCCAGCAGCAAAGGTTATGGCGGGAGGGCCCCTAATGAGCAGTTCTTC	CASSKGYGGRAPNEQFF
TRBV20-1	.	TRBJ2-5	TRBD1	TGCAGTTCAGTGGCCGACAGGGGCCAAGAGACCCAGTACTTC	CSSVADRGQETQYF
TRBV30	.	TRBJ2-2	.	TGTGCCTGGAGTGTACTCGGCCTCGGGGAGCTGTTTTTT	CAWSVLGLGELFF
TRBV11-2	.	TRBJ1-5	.	TGTGCCAGCAGCCCCCGTGTTTCTGCAGGAGGCAATCAGCCCCAGCATTTT	CASSPRVSAGGNQPQHF
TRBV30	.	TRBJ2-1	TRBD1	TGTGCCTGGAAATGGGGACAGGGGGCGGGTGAGCAGTTCTTC	CAWKWGQGAGEQFF
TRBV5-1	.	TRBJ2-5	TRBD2	TGCGCCAGCAGCTCCCAGGCGGGAGGCCAAGAGACCCAGTACTTC	CASSSQAGGQETQYF